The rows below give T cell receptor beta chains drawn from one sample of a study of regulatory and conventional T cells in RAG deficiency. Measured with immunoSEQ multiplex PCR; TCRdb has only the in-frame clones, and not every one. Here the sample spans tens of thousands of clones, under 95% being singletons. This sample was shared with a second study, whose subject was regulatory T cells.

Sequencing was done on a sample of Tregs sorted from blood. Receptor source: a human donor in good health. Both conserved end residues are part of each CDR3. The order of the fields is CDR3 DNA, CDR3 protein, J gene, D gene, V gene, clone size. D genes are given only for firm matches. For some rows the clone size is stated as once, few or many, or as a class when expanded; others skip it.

cdr3_nt: TGTGCCAGAGGCCCCCAAGTCGGGGTCAAAGAGACCCAGTACTTC
cdr3_aa: CARGPQVGVKETQYF
j_call: TRBJ2-5
d_call: .
v_call: TRBV21-1
clone_size: .

cdr3_nt: TGTGCCATCAGTGCAGGGGGCCTCTCCTACGAGCAGTACTTC
cdr3_aa: CAISAGGLSYEQYF
j_call: TRBJ2-7
d_call: TRBD1
v_call: TRBV10-3
clone_size: .

cdr3_nt: TGTGCCATCAGTGGGGGTCGGGAGACCCAGTACTTC
cdr3_aa: CAISGGRETQYF
j_call: TRBJ2-5
d_call: .
v_call: TRBV10-3
clone_size: .

cdr3_nt: TGCGCCAGCAGCTTGGAGTCCGGGATTAACGAGCAGTACTTC
cdr3_aa: CASSLESGINEQYF
j_call: TRBJ2-7
d_call: .
v_call: TRBV5-1
clone_size: .

cdr3_nt: TGTGCCAGCAGCCCGAGACAGGGGTCCTCCTACGAGCAGTACTTC
cdr3_aa: CASSPRQGSSYEQYF
j_call: TRBJ2-7
d_call: TRBD1
v_call: TRBV5-5
clone_size: .

cdr3_nt: TGTGCCAGCAGTTACTCGTCCATCTTAACCGGGGAGCTGTTTTTT
cdr3_aa: CASSYSSILTGELFF
j_call: TRBJ2-2
d_call: .
v_call: TRBV6-5
clone_size: .

cdr3_nt: TGCGCCAGCAGCTTGGTGACCTCACGCACCGAGCAGTACTTC
cdr3_aa: CASSLVTSRTEQYF
j_call: TRBJ2-7
d_call: .
v_call: TRBV5-1
clone_size: few

cdr3_nt: TGTGCCAGCAGCTTAATTTCTACCGGGAATGAGCAGTTCTTC
cdr3_aa: CASSLISTGNEQFF
j_call: TRBJ2-1
d_call: .
v_call: TRBV7-3
clone_size: .

cdr3_nt: TGTGCCAGCACCCACGGGGCAGCAAATTCACCCCTCCACTTT
cdr3_aa: CASTHGAANSPLHF
j_call: TRBJ1-6
d_call: .
v_call: TRBV7-9
clone_size: few

cdr3_nt: TGTGCCAGCAGCCTGACAGGGGAGTGGCAGTACTTC
cdr3_aa: CASSLTGEWQYF
j_call: TRBJ2-7
d_call: TRBD1
v_call: TRBV7-2
clone_size: .

cdr3_nt: TGTGCCAGCAGCCTGCGGACAGGGGGCGATACGCAGTATTTT
cdr3_aa: CASSLRTGGDTQYF
j_call: TRBJ2-3
d_call: TRBD1
v_call: TRBV9
clone_size: .

cdr3_nt: TGTGCCAGCAGTTATGAGACAGGGACTGGCATATATTTT
cdr3_aa: CASSYETGTGIYF
j_call: TRBJ1-3
d_call: TRBD1
v_call: TRBV6-5
clone_size: .

cdr3_nt: TGTGCCAGCAGCGTACGAGGGGGAAACGAGCAGTACTTC
cdr3_aa: CASSVRGGNEQYF
j_call: TRBJ2-7
d_call: .
v_call: TRBV9
clone_size: .

cdr3_nt: TGTGCCAGCAGCTTGGAGCCAGGGGGGAATTCACCCCTCCACTTT
cdr3_aa: CASSLEPGGNSPLHF
j_call: TRBJ1-6
d_call: TRBD1
v_call: TRBV5-6
clone_size: .

cdr3_nt: TGTGCCAGCAGCTTAGGAAGGGGCGAGCAGTACTTC
cdr3_aa: CASSLGRGEQYF
j_call: TRBJ2-7
d_call: .
v_call: TRBV11-3
clone_size: .

cdr3_nt: TGTGCCAGCAGGAGAGGGGGCGGGGGGGGGACAGATACGCAGTATTTT
cdr3_aa: CASRRGGGGGTDTQYF
j_call: TRBJ2-3
d_call: TRBD2
v_call: TRBV27
clone_size: .

cdr3_nt: TGTGCCAGTAGTCCTGTTCAGGGGGCCGAGGAGTATGGCTACACCTTC
cdr3_aa: CASSPVQGAEEYGYTF
j_call: TRBJ1-2
d_call: TRBD1
v_call: TRBV19
clone_size: .

cdr3_nt: TGCGCCAGCAGCCAAGAGAAGGGACATGAGCAGTTCTTC
cdr3_aa: CASSQEKGHEQFF
j_call: TRBJ2-1
d_call: .
v_call: TRBV4-1
clone_size: .

cdr3_nt: TGCGCCAGCAGCCGCTCTTCGAATTCACCCCTCCACTTT
cdr3_aa: CASSRSSNSPLHF
j_call: TRBJ1-6
d_call: .
v_call: TRBV5-1
clone_size: few

cdr3_nt: TGTGCCAGCAGCGTAGGTGCAGGGCTCAACACTGAAGCTTTCTTT
cdr3_aa: CASSVGAGLNTEAFF
j_call: TRBJ1-1
d_call: .
v_call: TRBV9
clone_size: .

cdr3_nt: TGTGCCAGCATTTCGATGGCCCTAGCCAAAAACATTCAGTACTTC
cdr3_aa: CASISMALAKNIQYF
j_call: TRBJ2-4
d_call: .
v_call: TRBV2
clone_size: .

cdr3_nt: TGCGCCAGCAGCCGGACCCGGGACCTATTATCGGCCGGGGAGCTGTTTTTT
cdr3_aa: CASSRTRDLLSAGELFF
j_call: TRBJ2-2
d_call: .
v_call: TRBV5-1
clone_size: .

cdr3_nt: TGTGCCAGCAGCGGGGTGGCGGGAAACACCATATATTTT
cdr3_aa: CASSGVAGNTIYF
j_call: TRBJ1-3
d_call: .
v_call: TRBV28
clone_size: once

cdr3_nt: TGCGCCAGCAGCCAAGATCACAGCAATCAGCCCCAGCATTTT
cdr3_aa: CASSQDHSNQPQHF
j_call: TRBJ1-5
d_call: .
v_call: TRBV4-1
clone_size: .

cdr3_nt: TGTGCCAGCAGCGTATCAGTCACAGATACGCAGTATTTT
cdr3_aa: CASSVSVTDTQYF
j_call: TRBJ2-3
d_call: .
v_call: TRBV9
clone_size: few

cdr3_nt: TGCGCCAGCAGCTTGGACCGGGAAGCTTTCTTT
cdr3_aa: CASSLDREAFF
j_call: TRBJ1-1
d_call: .
v_call: TRBV5-1
clone_size: .

cdr3_nt: TGTGCCAGTCGGGGGATGAACACTGAAGCTTTCTTT
cdr3_aa: CASRGMNTEAFF
j_call: TRBJ1-1
d_call: .
v_call: TRBV19
clone_size: .

cdr3_nt: TGTGCCAGTAGTCCTCGGACAGCCGCCGGGACCCAGTACTTC
cdr3_aa: CASSPRTAAGTQYF
j_call: TRBJ2-5
d_call: .
v_call: TRBV19
clone_size: .

cdr3_nt: TGTGCCAGCAGGGCGGGAGATTATCACAATCAGCCCCAGCATTTT
cdr3_aa: CASRAGDYHNQPQHF
j_call: TRBJ1-5
d_call: .
v_call: TRBV6-1
clone_size: .

cdr3_nt: TGTGCCACCGGGGAGGGTCCCCTCTCTGGGGCCAACGTCCTGACTTTC
cdr3_aa: CATGEGPLSGANVLTF
j_call: TRBJ2-6
d_call: TRBD2
v_call: TRBV2
clone_size: .

cdr3_nt: TGTGCCTGGAGTGTCATCAATGAGCAGTTCTTC
cdr3_aa: CAWSVINEQFF
j_call: TRBJ2-1
d_call: .
v_call: TRBV30
clone_size: .

cdr3_nt: TGCAGCGTCGACAGGCAAAGCACAGATACGCAGTATTTT
cdr3_aa: CSVDRQSTDTQYF
j_call: TRBJ2-3
d_call: .
v_call: TRBV29-1
clone_size: .

cdr3_nt: TGTGCCACCAGCAGAGGACTAGCGGGGGGAGGTAGCACAGATACGCAGTATTTT
cdr3_aa: CATSRGLAGGGSTDTQYF
j_call: TRBJ2-3
d_call: TRBD2
v_call: TRBV15
clone_size: .

cdr3_nt: TGTGCCAGCTCACCGCAGGTCCCGAACACCGGGGAGCTGTTTTTT
cdr3_aa: CASSPQVPNTGELFF
j_call: TRBJ2-2
d_call: .
v_call: TRBV18
clone_size: .

cdr3_nt: TGTGCCAGCAGCGCCGGGACATACAGACCCTCTAGCACAGATACGCAGTATTTT
cdr3_aa: CASSAGTYRPSSTDTQYF
j_call: TRBJ2-3
d_call: .
v_call: TRBV9
clone_size: .

cdr3_nt: TGCAGCGCGGGTCTGGCGGGCGGCTACACCTTC
cdr3_aa: CSAGLAGGYTF
j_call: TRBJ1-2
d_call: .
v_call: TRBV29-1
clone_size: .

cdr3_nt: TGCGCCAGCAGCCCCGGCGGGAACACTGAAGCTTTCTTT
cdr3_aa: CASSPGGNTEAFF
j_call: TRBJ1-1
d_call: .
v_call: TRBV4-1
clone_size: .

cdr3_nt: TGTGCCAGCAGCTTAGGACCCTTCACCGGGGAGCTGTTTTTT
cdr3_aa: CASSLGPFTGELFF
j_call: TRBJ2-2
d_call: .
v_call: TRBV7-3
clone_size: .

cdr3_nt: TGTGCCAGCAGTTATGGGCACTCTGGAAACACCATATATTTT
cdr3_aa: CASSYGHSGNTIYF
j_call: TRBJ1-3
d_call: .
v_call: TRBV6-6
clone_size: .

cdr3_nt: TGTGCCAGTAGTGTTACATCATCTTACTATGGCTACACCTTC
cdr3_aa: CASSVTSSYYGYTF
j_call: TRBJ1-2
d_call: .
v_call: TRBV19
clone_size: once

cdr3_nt: TGTGCCAGCAGCGTGGGACAGAAAGTCTTGGATACGCAGTATTTT
cdr3_aa: CASSVGQKVLDTQYF
j_call: TRBJ2-3
d_call: TRBD1
v_call: TRBV9
clone_size: .

cdr3_nt: TGTGCCAGCAGACTAGCGGGGGGGCCCTATGAGCAGTTCTTC
cdr3_aa: CASRLAGGPYEQFF
j_call: TRBJ2-1
d_call: TRBD2
v_call: TRBV6-1
clone_size: .